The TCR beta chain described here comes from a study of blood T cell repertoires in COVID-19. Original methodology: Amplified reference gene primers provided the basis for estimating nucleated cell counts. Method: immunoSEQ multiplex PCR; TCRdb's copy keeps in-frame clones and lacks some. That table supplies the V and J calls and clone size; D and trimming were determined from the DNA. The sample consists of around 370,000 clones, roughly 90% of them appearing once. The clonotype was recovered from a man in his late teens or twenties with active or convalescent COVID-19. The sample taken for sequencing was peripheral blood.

The CDR3 DNA reads TGTGCCAGCAGTTTACAGAGGAACTATGGCTACACCTTC. Translating it yields CASSLQRNYGYTF. The V call is TRBV12-3 or TRBV12-4, the J call TRBJ1-2; no definite D call. Trimming stripped 2 bases from V and 2 bases from J, with 6 bases between. The CDR3 loop spans 13 amino acids.